The present entry profiles one T cell receptor (beta chain) with its context. The antigen remains undetermined. Produced via immunoSEQ multiplex PCR; TCRdb's table is partial and in-frame only. In the table there are about 120,000 clones, about 93% of which are singletons. The data are from a study of graft-versus-host responses after intestinal transplantation. At the level of the study: Recipients were given multivisceral, liver-intestinal, or isolated intestinal transplants. Induction using anti-thymocyte globulin, followed by tacrolimus and steroids for about 3 years, was given to all recipients.

Study-wide results and caveats: Early post-transplant declines in HvG were associated with peak levels of circulating GvH clones. Recipient marrow contained GvH clones, some of which appeared first in ileum or blood.

CDR1 is LNHDA, CDR2 SQIVND, per germline (reference sequence). The CDR3 is 16 amino acids. The trim removed 6 bases at V and 3 bases at J, leaving 13 bases unmatched. The chain recombines TRBV19 with TRBJ2-7; 8 bases match TRBD1. The sequence came from a human donor who received an intestinal transplant. Sequenced material: unstimulated CD4+ T cells sorted from spleen or lymph node cells, taken before intestinal transplant. The CDR3 reads CASSTWTGRSIYEQYF. Written as DNA, the CDR3 is TGTGCCAGTAGCACGTGGACAGGGCGAAGCATCTACGAGCAGTACTTC.